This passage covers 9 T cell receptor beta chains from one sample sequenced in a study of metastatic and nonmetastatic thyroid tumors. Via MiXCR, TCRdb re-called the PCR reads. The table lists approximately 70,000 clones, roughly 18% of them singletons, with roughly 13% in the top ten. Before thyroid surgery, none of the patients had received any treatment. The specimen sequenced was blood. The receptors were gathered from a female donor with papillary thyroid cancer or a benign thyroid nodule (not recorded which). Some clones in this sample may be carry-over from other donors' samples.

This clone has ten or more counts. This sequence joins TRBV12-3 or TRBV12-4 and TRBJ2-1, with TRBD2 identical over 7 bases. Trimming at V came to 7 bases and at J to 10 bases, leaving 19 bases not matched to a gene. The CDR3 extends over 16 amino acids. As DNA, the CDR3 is TGTGCCAGCACGGGGAGGGATCCTACCCATGCATGGGAGCAGTTCTTC. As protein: CASTGRDPTHAWEQFF.

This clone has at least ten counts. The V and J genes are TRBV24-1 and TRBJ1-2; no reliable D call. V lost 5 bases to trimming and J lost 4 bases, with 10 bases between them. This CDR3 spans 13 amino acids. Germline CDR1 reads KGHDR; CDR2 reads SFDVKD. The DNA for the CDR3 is TGTGCCACCAGTGTGGGGAGCCTCTATGGCTACACCTTC. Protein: CATSVGSLYGYTF.

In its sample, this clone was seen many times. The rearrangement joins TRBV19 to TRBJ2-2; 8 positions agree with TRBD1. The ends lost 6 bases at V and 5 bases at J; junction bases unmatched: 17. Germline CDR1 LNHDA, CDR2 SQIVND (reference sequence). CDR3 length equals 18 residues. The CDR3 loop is CASSVLGQGPSRTGELFF. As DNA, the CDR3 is TGTGCCAGTAGCGTTCTCGGACAGGGTCCATCAAGGACCGGGGAGCTGTTTTTT.

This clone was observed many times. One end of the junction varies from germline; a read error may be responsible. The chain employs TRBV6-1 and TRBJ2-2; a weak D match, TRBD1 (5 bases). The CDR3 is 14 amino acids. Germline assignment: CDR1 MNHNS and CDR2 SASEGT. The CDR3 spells CAGSSPQGSGELFF. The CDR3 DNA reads TGTGCCGGCAGTTCTCCGCAGGGAAGCGGGGAGCTGTTTTTT.

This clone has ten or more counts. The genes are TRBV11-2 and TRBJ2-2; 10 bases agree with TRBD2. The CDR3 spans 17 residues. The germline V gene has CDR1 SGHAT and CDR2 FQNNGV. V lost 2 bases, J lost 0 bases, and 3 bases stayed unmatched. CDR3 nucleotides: TGTGCCAGCAGCTTATTACTAGCGGGAACGAACACCGGGGAGCTGTTTTTT. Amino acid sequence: CASSLLLAGTNTGELFF.

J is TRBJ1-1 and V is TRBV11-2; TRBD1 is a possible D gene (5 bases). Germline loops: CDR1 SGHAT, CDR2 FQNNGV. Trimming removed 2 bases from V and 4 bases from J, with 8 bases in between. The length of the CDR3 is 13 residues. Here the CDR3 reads CASSLRGVTEAFF. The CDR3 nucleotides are TGTGCCAGCAGCTTACGAGGGGTCACTGAAGCTTTCTTT.

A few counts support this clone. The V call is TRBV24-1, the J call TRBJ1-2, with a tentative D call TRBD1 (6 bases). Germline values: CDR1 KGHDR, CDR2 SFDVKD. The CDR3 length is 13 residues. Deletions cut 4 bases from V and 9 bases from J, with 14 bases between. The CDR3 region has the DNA TGTGCCACCAGTGACCACAGGGATTTTAGCTACACCTTC. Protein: CATSDHRDFSYTF.

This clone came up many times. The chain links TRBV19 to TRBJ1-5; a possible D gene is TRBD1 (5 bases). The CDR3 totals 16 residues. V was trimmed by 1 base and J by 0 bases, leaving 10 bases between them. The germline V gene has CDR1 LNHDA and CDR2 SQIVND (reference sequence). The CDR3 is CASSIVRTYSNQPQHF. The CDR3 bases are TGTGCCAGTAGTATAGTCCGGACATATAGCAATCAGCCCCAGCATTTT.

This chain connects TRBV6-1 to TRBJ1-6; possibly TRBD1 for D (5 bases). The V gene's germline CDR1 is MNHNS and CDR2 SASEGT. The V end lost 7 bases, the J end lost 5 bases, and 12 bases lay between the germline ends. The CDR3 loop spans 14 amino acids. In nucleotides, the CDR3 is TGTGCCAGCACCCTAGACAGTGATAATTCACCCCTCCACTTT. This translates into CASTLDSDNSPLHF.